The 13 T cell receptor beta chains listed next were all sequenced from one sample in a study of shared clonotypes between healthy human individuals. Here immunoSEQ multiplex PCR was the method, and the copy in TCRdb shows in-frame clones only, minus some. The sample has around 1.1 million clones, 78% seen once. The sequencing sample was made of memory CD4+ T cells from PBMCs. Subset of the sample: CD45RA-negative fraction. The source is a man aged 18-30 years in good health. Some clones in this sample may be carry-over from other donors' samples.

CDR3 in DNA: TGTGCCAGCTCACCACTCGGGGCAGGGGGCAACACTGAAGCTTTCTTT. Translated: CASSPLGAGGNTEAFF. The J gene is TRBJ1-1, the V gene TRBV18; 8 bases are shared with TRBD1. V lost 1 base and J lost 2; bases outside the gene matches: 6. The germline CDR1 and CDR2 sequences are KGHSH and LQKENI. This CDR3 contains 16 residues.

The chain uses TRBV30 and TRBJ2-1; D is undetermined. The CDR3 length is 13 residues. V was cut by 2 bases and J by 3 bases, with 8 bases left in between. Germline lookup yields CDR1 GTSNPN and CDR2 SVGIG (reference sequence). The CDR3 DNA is TGTGCCTGGAGTAAAGGTTACTACAATGAGCAGTTCTTC. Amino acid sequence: CAWSKGYYNEQFF.

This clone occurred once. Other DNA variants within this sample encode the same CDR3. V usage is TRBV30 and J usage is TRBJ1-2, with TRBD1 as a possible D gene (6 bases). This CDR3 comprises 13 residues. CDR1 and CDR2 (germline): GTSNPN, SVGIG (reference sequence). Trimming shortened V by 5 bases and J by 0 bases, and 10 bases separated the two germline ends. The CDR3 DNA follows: TGTGCCTGGGGACAGAGAGCTAACTATGGCTACACCTTC. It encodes CAWGQRANYGYTF.

In nucleotides, the CDR3 is TGTGCCAGCAGTTTATACGAGGGTGAGCAGTTCTTC. Its translation is CASSLYEGEQFF. The gene calls are TRBV27 and TRBJ2-1; D perhaps matches TRBD2 (5 bases). V was cut by 1 base and J by 9 bases, with 7 bases left in between. This CDR3 comprises 12 residues. Germline values: CDR1 MNHEY, CDR2 SMNVEV (reference sequence).

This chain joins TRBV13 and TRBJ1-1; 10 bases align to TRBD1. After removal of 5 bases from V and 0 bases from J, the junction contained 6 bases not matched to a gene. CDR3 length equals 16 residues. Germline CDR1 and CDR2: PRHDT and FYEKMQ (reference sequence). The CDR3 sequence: CASSPRQGALNTEAFF. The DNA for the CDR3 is TGTGCCAGCAGCCCACGACAGGGGGCTTTGAACACTGAAGCTTTCTTT.

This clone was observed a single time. The DNA for the CDR3 is TGTGCCAGCAGTCCGGTGACAGGGCGCCAAGAGAGACCCCAGCATTTT. The encoded protein is CASSPVTGRQERPQHF. The rearrangement links TRBV28 to TRBJ1-5; 7 bases map to TRBD1. V lost 5 bases to trimming and J lost 10 bases; unmatched junction nucleotides: 17. Germline CDR1 is MDHEN and CDR2 is SYDVKM. The CDR3 totals 16 residues.

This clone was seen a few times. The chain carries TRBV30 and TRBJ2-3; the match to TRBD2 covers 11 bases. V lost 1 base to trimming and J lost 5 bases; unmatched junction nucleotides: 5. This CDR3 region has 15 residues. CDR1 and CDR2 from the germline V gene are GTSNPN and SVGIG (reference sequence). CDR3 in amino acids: CAWSALAGAGDTQYF. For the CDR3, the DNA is TGTGCCTGGAGTGCACTAGCGGGAGCGGGAGATACGCAGTATTTT.

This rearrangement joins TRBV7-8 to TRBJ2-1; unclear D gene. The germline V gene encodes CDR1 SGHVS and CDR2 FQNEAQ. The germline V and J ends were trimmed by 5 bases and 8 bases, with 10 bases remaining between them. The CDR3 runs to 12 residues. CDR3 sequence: CASSEHYDEQFF. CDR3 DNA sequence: TGTGCCAGCAGCGAACATTACGATGAGCAGTTCTTC.

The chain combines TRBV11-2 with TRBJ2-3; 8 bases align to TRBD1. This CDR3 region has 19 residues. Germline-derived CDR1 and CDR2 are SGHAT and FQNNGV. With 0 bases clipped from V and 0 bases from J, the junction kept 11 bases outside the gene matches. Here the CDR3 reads CASSLDDRGGGFSTDTQYF. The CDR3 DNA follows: TGTGCCAGCAGCTTAGATGACAGGGGCGGAGGGTTTAGCACAGATACGCAGTATTTT. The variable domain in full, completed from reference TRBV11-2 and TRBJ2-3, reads EAGVAQSPRYKIIEKRQSVAFWCNPISGHATLYWYQQILGQGPKLLIQFQNNGVVDDSQLPKDRFSAERLKGVDSTLKIQPAKLEDSAVYLCASSLDDRGGGFSTDTQYFGPGTRLTVL.

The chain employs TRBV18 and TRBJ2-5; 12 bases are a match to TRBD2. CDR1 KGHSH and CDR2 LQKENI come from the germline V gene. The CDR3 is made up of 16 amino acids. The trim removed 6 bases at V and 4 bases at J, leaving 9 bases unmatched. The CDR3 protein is CASSPRTSGAGETQYF. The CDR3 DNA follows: TGTGCCAGCTCGCCGAGGACTAGCGGGGCGGGAGAGACCCAGTACTTC.

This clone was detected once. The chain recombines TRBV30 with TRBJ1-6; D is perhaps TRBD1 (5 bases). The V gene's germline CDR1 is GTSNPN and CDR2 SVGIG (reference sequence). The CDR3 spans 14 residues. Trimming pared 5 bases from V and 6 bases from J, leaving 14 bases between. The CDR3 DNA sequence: TGTGCCTGGCAAAGGACATCCCTTAATTCACCCCTCCACTTT. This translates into CAWQRTSLNSPLHF.

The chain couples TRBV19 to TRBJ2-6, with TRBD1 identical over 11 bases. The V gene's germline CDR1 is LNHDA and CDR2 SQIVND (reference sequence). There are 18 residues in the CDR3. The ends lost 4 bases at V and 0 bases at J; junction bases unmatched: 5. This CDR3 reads CASSRTGTGGSGANVLTF. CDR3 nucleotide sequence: TGTGCCAGTAGTAGAACCGGGACAGGGGGCTCTGGGGCCAACGTCCTGACTTTC.

For the CDR3, the DNA is TGTGCCATCAGTGCTTCAATGGGCAGCGACTACACCTTC. Its translation: CAISASMGSDYTF. The chain employs TRBV10-3 and TRBJ1-2; D uncertain. The V end was cut by 4 bases, the J end by 10 bases, with 16 bases between. The CDR3 loop spans 13 amino acids. The germline V gene encodes CDR1 ENHRY and CDR2 SYGVKD.